Detailed here is one TCR beta chain. The specificity of this receptor is unknown. No base quality information exists; no much larger clone differs at one position. This entry is derived from a study of blood T cell repertoires in COVID-19 (dated by TCRdb to the early 2020s). Concerning the study at large: Samples covering the acute and convalescent phases of COVID-19 were provided by collaborators in the United States, Italy and Spain. The material from the prospective study consisted of cDNA or gDNA derived from T cells, B-cell-depleted T cells, or PBMCs. A de-identified subject ID, COVID-19 status, age in years and sex were almost always included in the sample metadata. The samples were drawn from the first 160 participants of the ongoing ImmuneRACE study and from 1,254 subjects provided by 6 global collaborators. The repertoires were released in a freely available public database meant as a resource for research on the immune response to SARS-CoV-2. Where HLA class I and class II types were available, the types were taken from metadata supplied by the sample provider, not from assay-based typing. The dataset comprised deeply sampled blood TCRbeta repertoires from subjects exposed to, actively infected with, or recovered from COVID-19.

TCRbeta CDR3 regions were amplified from genomic DNA by means of the immunoSEQ Assay, a bias-controlled multiplex PCR. Under the source paper's analysis protocol: Within the assay, amplification of reference gene primers was used to estimate how many nucleated cells each sample contained. Sequence reads were collapsed and filtered to measure the absolute abundance of every unique TCRbeta CDR3 rearrangement. Productive Simpson clonality was computed per sample as the square root of Simpson's diversity index over productive rearrangements. The table comes from immuneACCESS by way of TCRdb, which keeps in-frame sequences with V and J called. Part of the clones is missing from these tables; in studies checked, under half for an unresolved V gene and the rest for unknown reasons. The DNA gave D and trimming, while V, J and clone size come from that table. The sample table holds around 270,000 clones, of which about 80% were seen once. The ten largest clones capture less than 20% of the sample.

What the study reported, not specific to this receptor: How much clinical and demographic metadata was included differed by source and by participant, and the metadata was provided uncurated.

One collaborating source in Seattle enrolled patients during active infection and followed them longitudinally through the course of disease. Each collaborating institution followed its own protocols to collect whole blood in K2EDTA tubes. Collaborator samples were shipped for TCRbeta analysis as frozen whole blood, isolated PBMCs, or DNA extracted from either sample type. The source material was peripheral blood. The receptor was isolated from a person aged 65 to 79 with COVID-19, enrolled during active disease.

The nucleotide sequence is given as TGCGCCAGCAGCCAAGGGAGGGTGAGCGACGAGCAGTACTTC. Its translation is CASSQGRVSDEQYF. The rearranged segments are TRBV4-1 and TRBJ2-7; the D region possibly corresponds to TRBD2 (6 bases align). Cut back by 1 base and 5 bases, the V and J ends lie 12 bases apart. The CDR3 runs 14 residues from the cysteine to the phenylalanine. Here the CDR3 DNA is all that survives: 42 bases in frame from base 1. From a lookup of the germline V gene, CDR1 and CDR2 are MGHRA and YSYEKL.